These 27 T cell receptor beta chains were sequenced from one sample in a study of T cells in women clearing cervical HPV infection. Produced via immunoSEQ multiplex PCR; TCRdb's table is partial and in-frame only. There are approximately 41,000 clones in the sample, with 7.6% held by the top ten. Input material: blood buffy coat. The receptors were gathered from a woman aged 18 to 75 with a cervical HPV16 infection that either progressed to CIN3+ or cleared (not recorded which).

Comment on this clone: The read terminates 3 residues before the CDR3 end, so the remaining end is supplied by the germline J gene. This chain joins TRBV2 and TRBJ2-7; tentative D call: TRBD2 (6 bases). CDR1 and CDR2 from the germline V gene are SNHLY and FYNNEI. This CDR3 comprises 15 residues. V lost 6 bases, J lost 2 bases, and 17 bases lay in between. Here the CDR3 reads CASRPQSGLTYEQYF. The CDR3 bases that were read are TGTGCCAGCAGACCCCAGAGCGGGTTAACCTACGAG.

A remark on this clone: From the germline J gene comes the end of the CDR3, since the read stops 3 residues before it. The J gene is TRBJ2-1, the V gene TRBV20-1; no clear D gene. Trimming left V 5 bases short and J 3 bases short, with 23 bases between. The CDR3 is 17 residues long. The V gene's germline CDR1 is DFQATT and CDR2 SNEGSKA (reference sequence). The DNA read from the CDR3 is TGCAGTGCTGAAGCGCGACCGAACAACCTCATCTACAATGAG. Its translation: CSAEARPNNLIYNE. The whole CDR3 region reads CSAEARPNNLIYNEQFF.

The covered CDR3 bases are TGTGCCAGTTATGAGCGGGATCAGCCC. Protein product: CASYERDQP. The entire CDR3 protein is CASYERDQPQHF. The chain is built from TRBV28 and TRBJ1-5; no reliable D call. The read ends 3 residues before the CDR3 terminus; that terminus is restored from the germline J gene. This CDR3 has 12 residues. The ends were cut back, 9 bases at V and 5 bases at J, with 11 bases in the middle. Germline assignment: CDR1 MDHEN and CDR2 SYDVKM.

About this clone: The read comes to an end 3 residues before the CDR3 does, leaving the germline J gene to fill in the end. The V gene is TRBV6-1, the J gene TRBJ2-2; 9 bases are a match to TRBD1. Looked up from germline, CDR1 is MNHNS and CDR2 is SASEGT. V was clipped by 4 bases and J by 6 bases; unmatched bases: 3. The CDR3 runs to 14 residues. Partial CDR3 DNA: TGTGCCAGCAGTGTGGGACAGGGCCCCGGGGAG. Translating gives CASSVGQGPGE. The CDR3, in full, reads CASSVGQGPGELFF.

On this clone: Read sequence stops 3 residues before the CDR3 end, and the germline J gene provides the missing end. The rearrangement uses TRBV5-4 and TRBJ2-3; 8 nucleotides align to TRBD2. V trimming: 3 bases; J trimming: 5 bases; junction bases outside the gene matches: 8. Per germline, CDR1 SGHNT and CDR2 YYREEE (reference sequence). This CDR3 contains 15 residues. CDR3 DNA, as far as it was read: TGTGCCAGCAGCTCGGGACTAGGTGTGAGAGATACG. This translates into CASSSGLGVRDT. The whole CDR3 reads CASSSGLGVRDTQYF.

CDR3 bases read: TGCAGTGCTAGAGATTTGCGGGCGGCTAATGAAAAA. Its translation: CSARDLRAANEK. The CDR3 reads in full as CSARDLRAANEKLFF. J is TRBJ1-4 and V is TRBV20-1; no reliable D call. The read ends 3 residues shy of where the CDR3 ends; the end is completed using the germline J gene. Germline CDR1 reads DFQATT; CDR2 reads SNEGSKA (reference sequence). V was trimmed by 0 bases and J by 3 bases, leaving 11 bases between them. This CDR3 has 15 residues.

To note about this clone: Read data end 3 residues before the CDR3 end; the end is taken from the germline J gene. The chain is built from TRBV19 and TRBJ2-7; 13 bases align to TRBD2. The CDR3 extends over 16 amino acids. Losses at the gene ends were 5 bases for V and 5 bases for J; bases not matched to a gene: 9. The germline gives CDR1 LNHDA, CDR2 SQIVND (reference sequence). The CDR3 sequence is CASSSPLAGGPHEQYF. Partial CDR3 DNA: TGTGCCAGTAGTTCTCCACTAGCGGGAGGGCCCCACGAG.

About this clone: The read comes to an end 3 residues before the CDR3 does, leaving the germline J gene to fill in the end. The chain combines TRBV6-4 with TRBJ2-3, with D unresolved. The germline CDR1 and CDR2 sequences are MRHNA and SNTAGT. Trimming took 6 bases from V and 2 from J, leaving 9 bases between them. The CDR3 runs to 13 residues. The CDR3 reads CASSAHPTDTQYF. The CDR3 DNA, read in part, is TGTGCCAGCAGCGCACACCCCACAGATACG.

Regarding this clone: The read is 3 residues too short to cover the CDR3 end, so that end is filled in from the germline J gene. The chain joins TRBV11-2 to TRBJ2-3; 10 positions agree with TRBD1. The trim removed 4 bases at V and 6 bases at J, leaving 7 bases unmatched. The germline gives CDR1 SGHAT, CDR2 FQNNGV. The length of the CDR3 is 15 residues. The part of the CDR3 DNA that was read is TGTGCCAGCAGCTACTGGACAGGGGGAGGCGATACG. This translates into CASSYWTGGGDT. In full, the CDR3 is CASSYWTGGGDTQYF.

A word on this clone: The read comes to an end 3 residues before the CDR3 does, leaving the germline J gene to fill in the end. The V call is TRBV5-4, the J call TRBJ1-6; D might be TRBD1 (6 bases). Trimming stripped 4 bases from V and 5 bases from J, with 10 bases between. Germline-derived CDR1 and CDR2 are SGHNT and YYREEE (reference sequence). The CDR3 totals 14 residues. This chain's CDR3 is CASSPDRNNSPLHF. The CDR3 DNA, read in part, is TGTGCCAGCAGCCCAGACAGGAATAATTCACCC. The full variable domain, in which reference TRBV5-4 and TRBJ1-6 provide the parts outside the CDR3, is ETGVTQSPTHLIKTRGQQVTLRCSSQSGHNTVSWYQQALGQGPQFIFQYYREEENGRGNFPPRFSGLQFPNYSSELNVNALELDDSALYLCASSPDRNNSPLHFGNGTRLTVT.

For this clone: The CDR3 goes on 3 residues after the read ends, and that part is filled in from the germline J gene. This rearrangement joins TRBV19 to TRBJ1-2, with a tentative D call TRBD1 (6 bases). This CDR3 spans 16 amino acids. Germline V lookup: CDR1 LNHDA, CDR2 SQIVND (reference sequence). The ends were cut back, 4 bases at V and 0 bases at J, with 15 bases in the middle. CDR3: CASSRTVIEANYGYTF. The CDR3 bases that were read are TGTGCCAGTAGTAGGACAGTCATTGAAGCTAACTATGGC.

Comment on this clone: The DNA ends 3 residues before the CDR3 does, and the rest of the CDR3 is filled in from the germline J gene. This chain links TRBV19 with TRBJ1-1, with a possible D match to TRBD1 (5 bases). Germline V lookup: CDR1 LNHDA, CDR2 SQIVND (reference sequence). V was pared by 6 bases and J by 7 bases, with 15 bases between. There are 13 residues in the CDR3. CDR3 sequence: CASSPVSGGEAFF. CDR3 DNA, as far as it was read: TGTGCCAGTAGCCCGGTCTCCGGGGGTGAA.

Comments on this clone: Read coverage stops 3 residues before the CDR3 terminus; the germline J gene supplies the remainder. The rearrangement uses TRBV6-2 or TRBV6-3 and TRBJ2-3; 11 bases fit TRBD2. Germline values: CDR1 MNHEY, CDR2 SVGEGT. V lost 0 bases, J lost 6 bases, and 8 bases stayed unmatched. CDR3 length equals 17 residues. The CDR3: CASSYSLAGGPGDTQYF. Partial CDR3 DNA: TGTGCCAGCAGTTACTCATTAGCGGGAGGGCCGGGGGATACG.

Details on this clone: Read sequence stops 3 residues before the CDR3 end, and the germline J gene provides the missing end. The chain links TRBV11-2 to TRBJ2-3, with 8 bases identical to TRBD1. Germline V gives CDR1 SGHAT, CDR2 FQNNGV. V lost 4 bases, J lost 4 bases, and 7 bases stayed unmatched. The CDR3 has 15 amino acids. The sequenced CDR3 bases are TGTGCCAGCAGCTCGGACAGGGACGTACCAGATACG. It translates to CASSSDRDVPDT. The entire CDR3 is CASSSDRDVPDTQYF.

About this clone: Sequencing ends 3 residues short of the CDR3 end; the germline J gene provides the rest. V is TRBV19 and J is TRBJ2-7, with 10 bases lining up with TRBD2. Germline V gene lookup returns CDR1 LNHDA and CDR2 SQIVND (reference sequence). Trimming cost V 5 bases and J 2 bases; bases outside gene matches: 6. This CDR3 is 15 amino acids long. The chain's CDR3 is CASSSSLAGPYEQYF. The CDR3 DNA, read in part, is TGTGCCAGTAGTTCCTCACTAGCGGGACCCTACGAG.

CDR3 DNA, as far as it was read: TGTGCCAGCAGCCCTCCCCCGGGAGCGGGAGATACG. It codes for CASSPPPGAGDT. The entire CDR3 sequence reads CASSPPPGAGDTQYF. The rearrangement links TRBV7-9 to TRBJ2-3; maybe TRBD2 (6 bases). The CDR3 end is not reached by the read, which stops 3 residues before it; the germline J gene fills it in. CDR1 is SEHNR and CDR2 is FQNEAQ in the germline V gene (reference sequence). The CDR3 totals 15 residues. V was pared by 5 bases and J by 5 bases, with 17 bases between. Complete variable domain (other parts from reference TRBV7-9 and TRBJ2-3): DTGVSQNPRHKITKRGQNVTFRCDPISEHNRLYWYRQTLGQGPEFLTYFQNEAQLEKSRLLSDRFSAERPKGSFSTLEIQRTEQGDSAMYLCASSPPPGAGDTQYFGPGTRLTVL.

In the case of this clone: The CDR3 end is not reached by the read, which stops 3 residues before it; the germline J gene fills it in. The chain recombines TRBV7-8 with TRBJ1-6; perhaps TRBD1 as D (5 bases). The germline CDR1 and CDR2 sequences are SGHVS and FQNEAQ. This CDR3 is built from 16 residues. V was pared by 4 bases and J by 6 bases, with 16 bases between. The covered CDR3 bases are TGTGCCAGCAGCTCCCTCCGGGTAGGGGTTAATTCACCC. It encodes CASSSLRVGVNSP. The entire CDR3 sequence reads CASSSLRVGVNSPLHF.

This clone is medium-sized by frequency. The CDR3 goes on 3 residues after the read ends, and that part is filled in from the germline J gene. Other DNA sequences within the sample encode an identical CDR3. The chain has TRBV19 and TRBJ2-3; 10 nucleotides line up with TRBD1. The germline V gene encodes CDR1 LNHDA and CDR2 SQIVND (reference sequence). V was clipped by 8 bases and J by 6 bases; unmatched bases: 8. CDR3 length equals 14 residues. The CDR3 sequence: CASSPRGQGDTQYF. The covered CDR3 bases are TGTGCCAGTTCTCCTCGGGGACAGGGGGATACG.

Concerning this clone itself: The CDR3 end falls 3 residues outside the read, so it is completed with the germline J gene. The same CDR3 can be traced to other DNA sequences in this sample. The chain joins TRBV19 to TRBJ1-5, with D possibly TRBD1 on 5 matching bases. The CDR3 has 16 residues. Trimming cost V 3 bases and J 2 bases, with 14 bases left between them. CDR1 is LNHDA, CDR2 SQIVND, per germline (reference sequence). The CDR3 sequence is CASSIVAGGGNQPQHF. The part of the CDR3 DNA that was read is TGTGCCAGTAGTATTGTAGCGGGGGGAGGCAATCAGCCC.

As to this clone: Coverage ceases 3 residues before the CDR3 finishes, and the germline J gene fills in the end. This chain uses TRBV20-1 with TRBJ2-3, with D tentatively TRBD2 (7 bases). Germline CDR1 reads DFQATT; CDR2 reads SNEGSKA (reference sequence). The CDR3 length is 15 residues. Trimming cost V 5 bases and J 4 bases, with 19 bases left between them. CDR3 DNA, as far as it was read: TGCAGTGCTCTAGGGGGACGGGGGGCCGCAGATACG. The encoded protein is CSALGGRGAADT. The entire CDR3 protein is CSALGGRGAADTQYF.

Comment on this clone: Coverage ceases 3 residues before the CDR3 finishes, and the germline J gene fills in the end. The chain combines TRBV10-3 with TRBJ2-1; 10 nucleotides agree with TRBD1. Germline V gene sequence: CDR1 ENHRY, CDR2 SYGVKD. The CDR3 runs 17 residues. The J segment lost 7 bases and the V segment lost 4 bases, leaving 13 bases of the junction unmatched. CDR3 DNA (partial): TGTGCCATCAGTGGTACGAGAGCGGACAGGGGGTCAAATGAG. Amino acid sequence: CAISGTRADRGSNE. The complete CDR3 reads CAISGTRADRGSNEQFF.

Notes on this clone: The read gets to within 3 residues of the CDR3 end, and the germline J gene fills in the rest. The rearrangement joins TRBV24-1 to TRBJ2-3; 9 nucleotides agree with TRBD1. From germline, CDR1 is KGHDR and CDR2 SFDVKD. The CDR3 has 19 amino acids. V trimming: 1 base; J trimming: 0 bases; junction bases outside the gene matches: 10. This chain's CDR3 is CATSDLGDRGYTSTDTQYF. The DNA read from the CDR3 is TGTGCCACCAGTGATTTAGGAGACAGGGGGTACACTAGCACAGATACG.

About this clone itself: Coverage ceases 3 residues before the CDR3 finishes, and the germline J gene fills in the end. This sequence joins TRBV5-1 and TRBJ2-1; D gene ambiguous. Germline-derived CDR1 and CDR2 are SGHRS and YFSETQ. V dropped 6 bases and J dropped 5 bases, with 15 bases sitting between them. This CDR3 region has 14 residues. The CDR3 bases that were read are TGCGCCAGCACCATTCTTTCTGCGCACAATGAG. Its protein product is CASTILSAHNE. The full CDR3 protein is CASTILSAHNEQFF.

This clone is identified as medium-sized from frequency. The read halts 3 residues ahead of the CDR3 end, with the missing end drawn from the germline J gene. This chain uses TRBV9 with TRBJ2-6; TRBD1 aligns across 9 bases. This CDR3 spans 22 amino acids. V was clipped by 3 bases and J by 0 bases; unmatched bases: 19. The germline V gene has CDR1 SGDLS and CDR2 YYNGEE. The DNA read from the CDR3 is TGTGCCAGCAGCGCCATTGGAGTTGGACAGGGGAGGGTTAGCTCTGGGGCCAACGTC. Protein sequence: CASSAIGVGQGRVSSGANV. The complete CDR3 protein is CASSAIGVGQGRVSSGANVLTF.

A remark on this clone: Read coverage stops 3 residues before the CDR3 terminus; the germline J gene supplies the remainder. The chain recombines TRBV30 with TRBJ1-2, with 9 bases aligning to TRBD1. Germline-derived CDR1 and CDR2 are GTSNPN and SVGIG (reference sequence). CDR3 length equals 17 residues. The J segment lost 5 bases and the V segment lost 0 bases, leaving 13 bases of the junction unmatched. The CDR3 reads CAWSVVGQGRFEYGYTF. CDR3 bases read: TGTGCCTGGAGTGTAGTGGGACAGGGTCGATTTGAGTATGGC.

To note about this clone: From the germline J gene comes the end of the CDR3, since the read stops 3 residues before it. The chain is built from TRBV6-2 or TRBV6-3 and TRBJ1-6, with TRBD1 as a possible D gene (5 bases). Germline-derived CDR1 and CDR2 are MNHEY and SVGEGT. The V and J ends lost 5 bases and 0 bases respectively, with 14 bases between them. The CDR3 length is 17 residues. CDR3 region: CASSNAGGGSYNSPLHF. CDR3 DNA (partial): TGTGCCAGCAGTAACGCAGGCGGGGGCTCCTATAATTCACCC.

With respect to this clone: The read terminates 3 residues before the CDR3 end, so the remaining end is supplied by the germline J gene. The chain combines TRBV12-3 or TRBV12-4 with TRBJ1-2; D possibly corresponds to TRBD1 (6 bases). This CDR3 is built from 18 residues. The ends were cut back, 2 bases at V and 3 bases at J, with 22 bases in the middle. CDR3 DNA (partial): TGTGCCAGCAGTTTATGGGGCTTTGCTCGGGACACCGACTATGGC. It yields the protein CASSLWGFARDTDYG. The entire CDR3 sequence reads CASSLWGFARDTDYGYTF.